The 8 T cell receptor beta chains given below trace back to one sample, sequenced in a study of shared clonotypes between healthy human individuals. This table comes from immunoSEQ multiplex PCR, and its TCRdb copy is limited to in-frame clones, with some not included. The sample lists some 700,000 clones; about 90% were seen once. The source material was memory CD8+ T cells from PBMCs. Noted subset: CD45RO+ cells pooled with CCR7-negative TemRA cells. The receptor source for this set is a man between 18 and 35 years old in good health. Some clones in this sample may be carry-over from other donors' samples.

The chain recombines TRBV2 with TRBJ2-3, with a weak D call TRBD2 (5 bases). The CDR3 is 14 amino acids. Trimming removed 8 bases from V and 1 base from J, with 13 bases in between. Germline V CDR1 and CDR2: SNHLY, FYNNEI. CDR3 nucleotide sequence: TGTGCCAGCGGTAAGCGCGGGCGCACAGATACGCAGTATTTT. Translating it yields CASGKRGRTDTQYF.

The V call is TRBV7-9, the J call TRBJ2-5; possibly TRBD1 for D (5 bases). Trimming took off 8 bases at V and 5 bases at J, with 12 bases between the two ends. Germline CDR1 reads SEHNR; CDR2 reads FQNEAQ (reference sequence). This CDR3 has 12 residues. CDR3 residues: CASADSGETQYF. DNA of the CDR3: TGTGCCAGCGCCGACAGTGGGGAGACCCAGTACTTC.

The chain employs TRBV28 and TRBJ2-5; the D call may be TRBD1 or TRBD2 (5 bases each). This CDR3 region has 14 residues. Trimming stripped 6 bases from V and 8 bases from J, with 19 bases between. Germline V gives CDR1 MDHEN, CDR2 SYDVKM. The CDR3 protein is CASRPKRGRRTQYF. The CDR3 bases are TGTGCCAGCAGGCCGAAACGGGGCCGTCGAACCCAGTACTTC. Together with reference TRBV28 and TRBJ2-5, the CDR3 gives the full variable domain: DVKVTQSSRYLVKRTGEKVFLECVQDMDHENMFWYRQDPGLGLRLIYFSYDVKMKEKGDIPEGYSVSREKKERFSLILESASTNQTSMYLCASRPKRGRRTQYFGPGTRLLVL.

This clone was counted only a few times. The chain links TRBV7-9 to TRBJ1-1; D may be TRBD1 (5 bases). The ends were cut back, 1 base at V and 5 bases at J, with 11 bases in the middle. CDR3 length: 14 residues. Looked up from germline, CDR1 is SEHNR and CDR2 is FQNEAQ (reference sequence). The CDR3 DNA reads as TGTGCCAGCAGCTTAGTAACAGGAGGGACTGAAGCTTTCTTT. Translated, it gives CASSLVTGGTEAFF.

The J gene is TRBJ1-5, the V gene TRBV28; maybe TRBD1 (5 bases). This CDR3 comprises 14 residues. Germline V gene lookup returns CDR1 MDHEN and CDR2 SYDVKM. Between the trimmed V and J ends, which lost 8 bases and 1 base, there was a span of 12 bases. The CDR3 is CASHRRGSNQPQHF. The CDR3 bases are TGTGCCAGCCATAGGCGGGGGAGCAATCAGCCCCAGCATTTT.

For the CDR3, the DNA is TGTGCCAGCAGCCCCGGGGGGTCCTACGAGCAGTACTTC. Protein sequence: CASSPGGSYEQYF. The chain combines TRBV7-6 with TRBJ2-7; the match to TRBD2 covers 7 bases. This CDR3 has 13 residues. The germline gives CDR1 SGHVS, CDR2 FNYEAQ. The V gene end was trimmed by 5 bases and the J gene end by 1 base; junction bases not matched to a gene: 2.

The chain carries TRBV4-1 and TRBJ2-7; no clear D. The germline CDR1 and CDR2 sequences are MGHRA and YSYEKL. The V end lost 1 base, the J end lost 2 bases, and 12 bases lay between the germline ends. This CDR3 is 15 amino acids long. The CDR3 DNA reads TGCGCCAGCAGCCAAGTGGGCGGAGACCCCTACGAGCAGTACTTC. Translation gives CASSQVGGDPYEQYF.

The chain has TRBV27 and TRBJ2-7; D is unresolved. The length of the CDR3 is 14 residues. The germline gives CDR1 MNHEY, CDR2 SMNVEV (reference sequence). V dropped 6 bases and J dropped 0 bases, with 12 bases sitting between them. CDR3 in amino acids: CASSRTSSSYEQYF. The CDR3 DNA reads TGTGCCAGCAGCCGGACCTCCAGCTCCTACGAGCAGTACTTC.